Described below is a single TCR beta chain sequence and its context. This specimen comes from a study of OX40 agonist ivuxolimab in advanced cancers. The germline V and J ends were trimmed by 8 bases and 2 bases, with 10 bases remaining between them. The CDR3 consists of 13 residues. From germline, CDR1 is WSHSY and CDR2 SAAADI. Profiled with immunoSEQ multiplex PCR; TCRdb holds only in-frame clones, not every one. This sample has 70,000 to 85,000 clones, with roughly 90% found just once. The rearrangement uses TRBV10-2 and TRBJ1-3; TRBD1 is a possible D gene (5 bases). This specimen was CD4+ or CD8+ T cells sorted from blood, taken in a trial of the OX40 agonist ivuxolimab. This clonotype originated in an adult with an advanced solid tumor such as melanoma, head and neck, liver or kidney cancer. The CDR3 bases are TGCGCCAGCGGGCAACAGGCTGGAAACACCATATATTTT. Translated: CASGQQAGNTIYF.